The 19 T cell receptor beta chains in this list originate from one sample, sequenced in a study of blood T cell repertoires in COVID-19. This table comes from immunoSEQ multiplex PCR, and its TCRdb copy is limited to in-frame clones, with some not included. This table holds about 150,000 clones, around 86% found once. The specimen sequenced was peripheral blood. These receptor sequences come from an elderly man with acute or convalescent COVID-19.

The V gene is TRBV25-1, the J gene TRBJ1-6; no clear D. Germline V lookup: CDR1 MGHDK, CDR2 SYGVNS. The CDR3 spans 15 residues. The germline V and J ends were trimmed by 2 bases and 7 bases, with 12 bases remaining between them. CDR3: CASSETGRGNSPLHF. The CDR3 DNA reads TGTGCCAGCAGTGAAACCGGGCGAGGGAATTCACCCCTCCACTTT.

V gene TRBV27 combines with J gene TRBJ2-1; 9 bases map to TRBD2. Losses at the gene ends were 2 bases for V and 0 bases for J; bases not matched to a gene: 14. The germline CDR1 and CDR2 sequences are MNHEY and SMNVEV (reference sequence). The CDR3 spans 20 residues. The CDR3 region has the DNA TGTGCCAGCAGTTTAGCGGCAGGGCTGGCACTAGCGGGCTCCTACAATGAGCAGTTCTTC. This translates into CASSLAAGLALAGSYNEQFF.

CDR3 region: CASNDRGLHNEQFF. The CDR3 nucleotides read TGTGCCAGCAACGACAGGGGTCTCCACAATGAGCAGTTCTTC. The rearrangement links TRBV28 to TRBJ2-1, with 8 bases fitting TRBD1. J was trimmed by 5 bases and V by 7 bases; bases with no gene match: 7. Germline assignment: CDR1 MDHEN and CDR2 SYDVKM. The length of the CDR3 is 14 residues.

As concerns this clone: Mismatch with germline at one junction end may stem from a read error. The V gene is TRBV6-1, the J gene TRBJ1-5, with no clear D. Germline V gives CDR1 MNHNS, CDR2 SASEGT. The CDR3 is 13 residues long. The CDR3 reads CASREDWRQPQHF. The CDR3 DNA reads TGTGCCAGCAGGGAAGACTGGAGGCAGCCCCAGCATTTT.

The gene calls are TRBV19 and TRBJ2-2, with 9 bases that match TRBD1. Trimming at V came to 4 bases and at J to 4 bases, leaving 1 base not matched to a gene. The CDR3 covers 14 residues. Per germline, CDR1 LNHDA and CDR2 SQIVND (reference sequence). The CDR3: CASSTGQGTGELFF. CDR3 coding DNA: TGTGCCAGTAGTACGGGACAGGGCACCGGGGAGCTGTTTTTT.

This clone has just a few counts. The CDR3 protein is CASSIRPGGTEAFF. CDR3 nucleotides: TGCGCCAGCAGCATAAGGCCGGGGGGCACTGAAGCTTTCTTT. The chain combines TRBV5-1 with TRBJ1-1, with D perhaps TRBD1 (5 bases). Germline lookup yields CDR1 SGHRS and CDR2 YFSETQ. V gave up 4 bases and J gave up 4 bases, with 14 bases separating them. This CDR3 region has 14 residues. Looking up the rest from reference TRBV5-1 and TRBJ1-1 gives the full variable domain: KAGVTQTPRYLIKTRGQQVTLSCSPISGHRSVSWYQQTPGQGLQFLFEYFSETQRNKGNFPGRFSGRQFSNSRSEMNVSTLELGDSALYLCASSIRPGGTEAFFGQGTRLTVV.

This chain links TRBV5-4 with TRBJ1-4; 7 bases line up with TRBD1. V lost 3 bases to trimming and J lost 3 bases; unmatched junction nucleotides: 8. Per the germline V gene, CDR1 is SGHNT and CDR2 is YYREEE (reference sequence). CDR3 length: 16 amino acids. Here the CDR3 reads CASSSKSGGSNEKLFF. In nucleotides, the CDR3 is TGTGCCAGCAGCTCCAAATCAGGGGGATCTAATGAAAAACTGTTTTTT. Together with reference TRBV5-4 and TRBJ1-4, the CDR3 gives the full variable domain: ETGVTQSPTHLIKTRGQQVTLRCSSQSGHNTVSWYQQALGQGPQFIFQYYREEENGRGNFPPRFSGLQFPNYSSELNVNALELDDSALYLCASSSKSGGSNEKLFFGSGTQLSVL.

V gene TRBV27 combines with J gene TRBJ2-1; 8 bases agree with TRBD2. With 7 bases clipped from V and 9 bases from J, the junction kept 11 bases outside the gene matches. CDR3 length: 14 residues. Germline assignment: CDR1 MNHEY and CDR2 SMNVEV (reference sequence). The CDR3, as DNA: TGTGCCAGCACCGCCAGCCCGGGGGGGGGTGAGCAGTTCTTC. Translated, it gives CASTASPGGGEQFF.

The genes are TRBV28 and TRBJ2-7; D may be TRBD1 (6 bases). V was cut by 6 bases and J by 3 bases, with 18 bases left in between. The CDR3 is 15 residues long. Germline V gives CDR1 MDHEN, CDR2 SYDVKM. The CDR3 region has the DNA TGTGCCAGCAGCCTTACAGGGACCCCCTTCTACGAGCAGTACTTC. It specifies CASSLTGTPFYEQYF.

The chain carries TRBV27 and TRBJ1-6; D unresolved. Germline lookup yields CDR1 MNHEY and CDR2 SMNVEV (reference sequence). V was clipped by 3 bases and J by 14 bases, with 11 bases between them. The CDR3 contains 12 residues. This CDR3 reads CASSFTGSTLHF. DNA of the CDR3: TGTGCCAGCAGTTTTACGGGGTCTACCCTCCACTTT.

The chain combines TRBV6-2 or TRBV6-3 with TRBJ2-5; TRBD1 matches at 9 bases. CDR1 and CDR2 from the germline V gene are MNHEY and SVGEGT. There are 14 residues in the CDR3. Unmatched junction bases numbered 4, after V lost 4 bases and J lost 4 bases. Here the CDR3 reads CASSSTQGAETQYF. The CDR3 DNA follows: TGTGCCAGCAGTTCCACACAGGGGGCAGAGACCCAGTACTTC.

The CDR3 bases are TGTGCCAGCAGCCAAGGAAAGCTTAACTATGGCTACACCTTC. Amino acids: CASSQGKLNYGYTF. The rearrangement uses TRBV3-1 (or the pseudogene TRBV3-2) and TRBJ1-2; D uncertain. V shed 1 base and J shed 1 base, with 7 bases lying between them. Germline V gives CDR1 LGHDT, CDR2 YNNKEL (reference sequence). The CDR3 consists of 14 residues.

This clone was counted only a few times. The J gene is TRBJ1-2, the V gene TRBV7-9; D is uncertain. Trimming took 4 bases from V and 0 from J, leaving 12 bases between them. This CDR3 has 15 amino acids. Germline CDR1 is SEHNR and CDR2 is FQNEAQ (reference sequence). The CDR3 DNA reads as TGTGCCAGCAGCTCACGGGTCATATCTAACTATGGCTACACCTTC. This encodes CASSSRVISNYGYTF. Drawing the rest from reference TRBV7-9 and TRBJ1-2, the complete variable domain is DTGVSQNPRHKITKRGQNVTFRCDPISEHNRLYWYRQTLGQGPEFLTYFQNEAQLEKSRLLSDRFSAERPKGSFSTLEIQRTEQGDSAMYLCASSSRVISNYGYTFGSGTRLTVV.

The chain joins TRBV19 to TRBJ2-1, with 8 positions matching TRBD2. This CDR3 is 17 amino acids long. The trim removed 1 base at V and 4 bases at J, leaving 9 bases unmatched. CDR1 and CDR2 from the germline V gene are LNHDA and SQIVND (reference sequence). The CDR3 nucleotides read TGTGCCAGTAGTATAGCGTCCCTAGCGGGCCTTTACAATGAGCAGTTCTTC. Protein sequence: CASSIASLAGLYNEQFF.

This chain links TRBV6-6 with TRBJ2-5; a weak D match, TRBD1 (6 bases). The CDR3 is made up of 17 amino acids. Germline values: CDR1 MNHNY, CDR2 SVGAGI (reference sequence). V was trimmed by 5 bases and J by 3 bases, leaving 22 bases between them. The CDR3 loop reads CASSRTRSGTSKETQYF. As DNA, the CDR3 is TGTGCCAGCAGTCGAACCCGCTCCGGGACAAGTAAAGAGACCCAGTACTTC.

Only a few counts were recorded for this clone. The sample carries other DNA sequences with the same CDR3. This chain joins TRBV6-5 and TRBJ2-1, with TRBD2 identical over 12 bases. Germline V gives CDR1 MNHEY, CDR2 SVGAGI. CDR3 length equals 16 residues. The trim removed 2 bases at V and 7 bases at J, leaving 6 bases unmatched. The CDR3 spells CASSYLTSGGRNEQFF. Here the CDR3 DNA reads TGTGCCAGCAGTTACCTGACTAGCGGGGGTCGTAATGAGCAGTTCTTC.

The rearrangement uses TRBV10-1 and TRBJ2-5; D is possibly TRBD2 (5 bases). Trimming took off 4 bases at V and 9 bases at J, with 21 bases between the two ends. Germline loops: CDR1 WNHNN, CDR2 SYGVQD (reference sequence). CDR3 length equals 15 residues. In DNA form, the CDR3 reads TGCGCCAGCAGTGCCGCTCGTGGGAGAGAGTCACCCCAGTACTTC. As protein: CASSAARGRESPQYF.

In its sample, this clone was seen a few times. CDR3 loop: CASSSNRGETQYF. The CDR3 DNA is TGTGCCAGCAGTTCTAACAGGGGAGAGACCCAGTACTTC. This rearrangement joins TRBV6-5 to TRBJ2-5; 7 bases line up with TRBD1. This CDR3 is built from 13 residues. Trimming cost V 4 bases and J 4 bases; bases outside gene matches: 3. Germline V gene lookup returns CDR1 MNHEY and CDR2 SVGAGI.

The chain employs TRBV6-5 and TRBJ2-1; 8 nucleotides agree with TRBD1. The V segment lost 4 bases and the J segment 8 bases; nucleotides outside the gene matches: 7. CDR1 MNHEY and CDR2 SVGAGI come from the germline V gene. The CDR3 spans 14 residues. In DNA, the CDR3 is TGTGCCAGCAGTTCCGAGACAGGGGTTGATGAGCAGTTCTTC. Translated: CASSSETGVDEQFF.